A selection of T cell receptor beta chains follows, all from one sample in a study of response to subunit inactivated influenza vaccine. TCRdb used MiXCR to reprocess the RT-PCR reads, holding one entry per CDR3 protein. The table shows 280,000 or so distinct CDR3 sequences, with around a fifth occurring only once. The source material was PBMCs from blood, sampled less than 22 months after vaccination. These receptors all stem from a man in his fifties or sixties who received an inactivated influenza vaccine. CDR3s leave out the opening cysteine and the closing phenylalanine or tryptophan. A D gene is named only where the DNA matches it firmly. Clone size is shown for a subset of rows, as once, few, many or a class of expanded clone.

d_gene | j_gene | v_gene | abundance | CDR3aa
. | TRBJ2-4 | TRBV12-2 | . | ASRLESVPKNIQY
. | TRBJ1-1 | TRBV5-6 | . | ASSPPGGGNTEAF
. | TRBJ1-2 | TRBV2 | . | ASRQTDLKAGYT
TRBD2 | TRBJ2-1 | TRBV30 | . | AWRDPSGIGEQF
TRBD2 | TRBJ2-7 | TRBV10-1 | . | ASSKTGTRPHCEQY
TRBD1 | TRBJ2-3 | TRBV7-9 | . | ASRRGQHTDTQY
. | TRBJ1-2 | TRBV6-5 | few | ASSYDRLNYGYT
. | TRBJ2-2 | TRBV11-2 | . | ASSPRGWGNTGELF
. | TRBJ1-1 | TRBV29-1 | few | SGGLRAEAF
TRBD2 | TRBJ2-5 | TRBV5-4 | few | ASSLSGGPGETQY
. | TRBJ2-1 | TRBV12-3/TRBV12-4 | . | ASSTQRSVDEQF
. | TRBJ2-5 | TRBV19 | . | ASSISRGETQY
. | TRBJ2-4 | TRBV20-1 | few | SAGTRVSKNIQY
. | TRBJ2-3 | TRBV10-1 | . | ASSRGSTDTQY
. | TRBJ2-1 | TRBV4-3 | few | ASSQDRGRGNEQF
. | TRBJ1-5 | TRBV5-1 | many | ASSLDVGVGQPQH
. | TRBJ2-1 | TRBV7-2 | . | ASSSSRSSYNEQF
TRBD1 | TRBJ1-1 | TRBV6-1 | few | ASRGQGRNTEAF
. | TRBJ2-7 | TRBV24-1 | . | ATSEQGRYEQY
. | TRBJ2-7 | TRBV10-3 | few | AISEPTKGEQY
TRBD1 | TRBJ1-1 | TRBV5-1 | . | ASSSRDRGRTAF
. | TRBJ2-1 | TRBV20-1 | . | SARESRDIYNEQF
. | TRBJ2-5 | TRBV28 | . | ASSLLAERLRGRVTQY
. | TRBJ2-3 | TRBV4-1 | . | ASSQTGESPTDTQY
. | TRBJ1-1 | TRBV15 | few | ATSQDTNTEAF
. | TRBJ2-1 | TRBV7-6 | . | ASSNRDYNEQF
. | TRBJ2-3 | TRBV30 | few | AWSWADSTDTQY
TRBD2 | TRBJ2-7 | TRBV4-1 | . | ASSQGLIIPSGRGERY
. | TRBJ2-2 | TRBV3-1 | . | ASSQGFKRSWDDGELF
. | TRBJ2-1 | TRBV15 | . | ATSRGQVDEQF
TRBD1 | TRBJ1-1 | TRBV7-3 | many | ASSKQGGDTEAF
. | TRBJ2-1 | TRBV4-1 | . | ASSQDRTGPRGNEQF
. | TRBJ1-2 | TRBV12-3/TRBV12-4 | . | ASSSDVRDYGYT
. | TRBJ2-1 | TRBV3-1 | few | ASSQLGHLNEQF
. | TRBJ1-5 | TRBV20-1 | many | SAIAGASNQPQH
. | TRBJ1-6 | TRBV20-1 | few | SAKWTLNSPLH
. | TRBJ2-1 | TRBV11-3 | many | ASSLESPGYNEQF
. | TRBJ2-2 | TRBV7-8 | . | ASSRGPGSGELF
. | TRBJ1-1 | TRBV12-3/TRBV12-4 | many | ASSLLLQGGGLNTEAF
TRBD2 | TRBJ2-1 | TRBV30 | . | AWSLTTSGANNEQF
. | TRBJ1-5 | TRBV5-1 | . | ASSRGARIPSNQPQH
. | TRBJ1-1 | TRBV2 | few | ASSTRQNTEAF
TRBD1 | TRBJ1-5 | TRBV19 | . | ASSTIPGQGDQPQH
. | TRBJ1-3 | TRBV12-3/TRBV12-4 | many | ASSQTTESSGNTIY
. | TRBJ2-7 | TRBV6-6 | . | ASSQAPGEQY
TRBD2 | TRBJ2-5 | TRBV5-1 | . | ASSLGTSGGQETQY
TRBD1 | TRBJ2-7 | TRBV12-3/TRBV12-4 | few | ASRDRGIYEQY
TRBD1 | TRBJ1-1 | TRBV7-2 | . | ASSLDGGTGVTEAF
. | TRBJ2-3 | TRBV7-3 | few | ASSPTASHTDTQY
. | TRBJ2-1 | TRBV4-1 | . | ASSQDASYNEQF
. | TRBJ1-3 | TRBV12-3/TRBV12-4 | few | ASSLVTNSGNTIY
TRBD2 | TRBJ2-1 | TRBV12-3/TRBV12-4 | . | ASSLRGGNEQF
TRBD1 | TRBJ2-7 | TRBV20-1 | . | SAHGTGFGTPYEQY
TRBD1 | TRBJ1-1 | TRBV24-1 | few | ATSEDTPRQGMNTEAF
. | TRBJ2-2 | TRBV5-1 | few | ASSPSGLTNTGELF
. | TRBJ2-1 | TRBV7-3 | . | ASSLYRDNEQF
. | TRBJ2-3 | TRBV5-1 | . | ASSLGQTNTDTQY
TRBD1 | TRBJ2-7 | TRBV4-3 | few | ASSRGQTTEQY
. | TRBJ1-2 | TRBV5-1 | . | ASSLGGSRGYT
. | TRBJ1-4 | TRBV7-9 | few | ASSLIAGGTYNEKLF